This T cell receptor beta chain was identified in a study of radiation and T cells in renal cell carcinoma. This CDR3 comprises 14 residues. V was trimmed by 3 bases and J by 0 bases, leaving 6 bases between them. In germline, CDR1 is LNHDA, CDR2 SQIVND (reference sequence). Here immunoSEQ multiplex PCR was the method, and the copy in TCRdb shows in-frame clones only, minus some. The sample shows 150,000 to 160,000 clones, about 87% of them seen only once. The time point is: blood 2 weeks post-SBRT. Sample treatment: 15 Gy SBRT to primary tumor, nephrectomy 4 weeks later. This TCR was sampled from a woman aged 45-65 years with renal cell carcinoma. The chain employs TRBV19 and TRBJ1-5; no definite D call. The sequencing here drew on blood, taken from a patient whose treatment included radiotherapy and nephrectomy. In DNA, the CDR3 is TGTGCCAGTAGTATGTGGAGTAGCAATCAGCCCCAGCATTTT. Amino acid sequence: CASSMWSSNQPQHF. The full variable domain, rest sourced from reference TRBV19 and TRBJ1-5, is DGGITQSPKYLFRKEGQNVTLSCEQNLNHDAMYWYRQDPGQGLRLIYYSQIVNDFQKGDIAEGYSVSREKKESFPLTVTSAQKNPTAFYLCASSMWSSNQPQHFGDGTRLSIL.